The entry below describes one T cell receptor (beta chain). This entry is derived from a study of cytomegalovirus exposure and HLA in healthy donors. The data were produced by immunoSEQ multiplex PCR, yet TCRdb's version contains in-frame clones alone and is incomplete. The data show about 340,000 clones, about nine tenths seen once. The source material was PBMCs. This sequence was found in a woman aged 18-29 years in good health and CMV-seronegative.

The CDR3 DNA is TGTGCCAGCAGCGCGGATGGGACATGCTCTGGGAATAATCAGCCCCAGCATTTT. This sequence encodes CASSADGTCSGNNQPQHF. The chain employs TRBV9 and TRBJ1-5; D may be TRBD1 (6 bases). CDR3 length: 18 residues. V lost 3 bases, J lost 4 bases, and 23 bases lay in between. CDR1 and CDR2 from the germline V gene are SGDLS and YYNGEE.